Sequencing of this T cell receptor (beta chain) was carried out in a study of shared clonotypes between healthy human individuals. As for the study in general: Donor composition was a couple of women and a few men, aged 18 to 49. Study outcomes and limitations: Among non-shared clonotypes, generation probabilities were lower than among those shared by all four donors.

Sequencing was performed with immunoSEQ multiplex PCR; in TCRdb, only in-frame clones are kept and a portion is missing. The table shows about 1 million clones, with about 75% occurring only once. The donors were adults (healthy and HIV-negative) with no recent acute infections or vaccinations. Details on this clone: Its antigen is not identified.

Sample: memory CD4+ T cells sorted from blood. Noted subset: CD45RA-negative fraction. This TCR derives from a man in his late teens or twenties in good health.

The CDR3 nucleotides are TGTGCCAGCAGCCTCTTCGGGGGAAACACAGATACGCAGTATTTT. It yields the protein CASSLFGGNTDTQYF. The rearrangement links TRBV9 to TRBJ2-3, with D perhaps matching TRBD2 (6 bases). The V and J ends lost 4 bases and 2 bases respectively, with 14 bases between them. Germline values: CDR1 SGDLS, CDR2 YYNGEE. This CDR3 has 15 residues.